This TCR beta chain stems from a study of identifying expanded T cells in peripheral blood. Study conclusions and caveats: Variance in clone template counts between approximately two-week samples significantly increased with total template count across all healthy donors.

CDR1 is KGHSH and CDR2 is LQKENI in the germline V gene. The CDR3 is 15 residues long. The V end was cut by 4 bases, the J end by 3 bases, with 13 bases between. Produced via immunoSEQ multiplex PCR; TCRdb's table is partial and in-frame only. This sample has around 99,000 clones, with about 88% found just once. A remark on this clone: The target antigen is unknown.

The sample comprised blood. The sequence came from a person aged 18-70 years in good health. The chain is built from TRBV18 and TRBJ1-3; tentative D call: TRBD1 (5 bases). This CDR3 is CASSLGVANGNTIYF. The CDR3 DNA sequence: TGTGCCAGCTCACTAGGGGTGGCAAATGGAAACACCATATATTTT.